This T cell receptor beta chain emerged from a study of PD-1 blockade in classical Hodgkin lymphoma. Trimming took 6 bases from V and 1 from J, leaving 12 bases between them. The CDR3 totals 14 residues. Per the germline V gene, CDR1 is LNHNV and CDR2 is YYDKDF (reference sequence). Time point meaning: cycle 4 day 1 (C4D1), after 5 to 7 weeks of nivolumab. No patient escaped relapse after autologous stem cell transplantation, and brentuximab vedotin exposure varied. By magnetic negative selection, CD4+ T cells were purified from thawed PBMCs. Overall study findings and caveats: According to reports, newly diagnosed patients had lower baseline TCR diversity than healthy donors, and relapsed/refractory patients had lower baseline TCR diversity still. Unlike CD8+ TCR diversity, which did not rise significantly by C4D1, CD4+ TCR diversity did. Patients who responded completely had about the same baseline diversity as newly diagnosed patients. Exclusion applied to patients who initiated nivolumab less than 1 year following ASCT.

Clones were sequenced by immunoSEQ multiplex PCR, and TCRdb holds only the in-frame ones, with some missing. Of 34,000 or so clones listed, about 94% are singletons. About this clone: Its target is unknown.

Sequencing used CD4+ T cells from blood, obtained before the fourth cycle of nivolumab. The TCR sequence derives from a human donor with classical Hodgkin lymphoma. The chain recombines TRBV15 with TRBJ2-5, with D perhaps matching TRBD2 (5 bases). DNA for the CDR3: TGTGCCACCAGTGCCGGCGGACTCCAAGAGACCCAGTACTTC. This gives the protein CATSAGGLQETQYF.